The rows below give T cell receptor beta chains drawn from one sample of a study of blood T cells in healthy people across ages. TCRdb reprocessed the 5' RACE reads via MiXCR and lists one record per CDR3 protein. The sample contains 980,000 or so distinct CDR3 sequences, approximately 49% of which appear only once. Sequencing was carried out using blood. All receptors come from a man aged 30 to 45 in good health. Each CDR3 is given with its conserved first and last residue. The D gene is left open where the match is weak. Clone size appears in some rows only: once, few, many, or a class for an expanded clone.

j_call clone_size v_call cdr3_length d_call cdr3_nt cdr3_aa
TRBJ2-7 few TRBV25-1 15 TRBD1 TGTGCCAGCAGTGAAACAGGGGGCCAAACCTACGAGCAGTACTTC CASSETGGQTYEQYF
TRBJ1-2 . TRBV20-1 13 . TGCAGTGCTAGAGACAGGGCTACCTATGGCTACACCTTC CSARDRATYGYTF
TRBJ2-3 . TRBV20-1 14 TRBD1 TGCAGTGCCACGGACAGGGCGCAGAGAGATACGCAGTATTTT CSATDRAQRDTQYF
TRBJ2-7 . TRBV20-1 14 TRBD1 TGCAGTGCCAGGAGGCAGGGGGCGGTCTACGAGCAGTACTTC CSARRQGAVYEQYF
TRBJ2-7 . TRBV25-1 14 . TGTGCCAGCAGTGACATCGGGGTTCTACGCGAGCAGTACTTC CASSDIGVLREQYF
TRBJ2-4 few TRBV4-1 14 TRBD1 TGCGCCAGCAGCCAGGCTCGGACAGGGACCATTCAGTACTTC CASSQARTGTIQYF
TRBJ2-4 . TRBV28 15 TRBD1 TGTGCCAGCAGAACCAGGGGGACGGCCAAAAACATTCAGTACTTC CASRTRGTAKNIQYF
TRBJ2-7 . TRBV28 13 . TGTGCCAGCAGACCAGCGAACTCCTACGAGCAGTACTTC CASRPANSYEQYF
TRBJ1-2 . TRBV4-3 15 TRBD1 TGCGCCAGCAGCCAAGGGCAGGGGGCGCTTCTTGGCTACACCTTC CASSQGQGALLGYTF
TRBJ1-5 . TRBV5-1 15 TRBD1 TGCGCCAGCAGCGCCGCAGGGGGCTCTAATCAGCCCCAGCATTTT CASSAAGGSNQPQHF
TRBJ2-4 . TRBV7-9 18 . TGTGCCAGCAGCTTAGCGGAGCGAGGGGAACTAGCCAAAAACATTCAGTACTTC CASSLAERGELAKNIQYF
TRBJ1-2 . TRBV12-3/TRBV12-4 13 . TGTGCCAGCAGTCCCATTAGAAACTATGGCTACACCTTC CASSPIRNYGYTF
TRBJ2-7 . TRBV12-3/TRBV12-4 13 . TGTGCCAGCAGATCACAGGGACCCTACGAGCAGTACTTC CASRSQGPYEQYF
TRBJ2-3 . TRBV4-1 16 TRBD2 TGCGCCAGCAGCCAAGATGGGGGGGGGTACACAGATACGCAGTATTTT CASSQDGGGYTDTQYF
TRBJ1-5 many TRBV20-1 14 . TGCAGTGCCCGCAGGGACGTAAGCAATCAGCCCCAGCATTTT CSARRDVSNQPQHF
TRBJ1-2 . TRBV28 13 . TGTGCCAGCAGTACCGACATAACGGGAGGCTACACCTTC CASSTDITGGYTF
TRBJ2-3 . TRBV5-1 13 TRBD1 TGCGCCAGCACCCTAGGGGGCCAGGATACGCAGTATTTT CASTLGGQDTQYF
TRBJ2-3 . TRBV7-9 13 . TGTGCCAGCCCCTGGGACAGCACAGATACGCAGTATTTT CASPWDSTDTQYF
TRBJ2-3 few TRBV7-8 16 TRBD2 TGTGCCAGCAGATTAGGGGGTAGCGGGGCCCCAGATACGCAGTATTTT CASRLGGSGAPDTQYF
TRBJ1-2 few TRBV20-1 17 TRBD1 TGCAGTGCTAGAGATGATGTCGAGACAGGGTCGGCGGATGGCTACACCTTC CSARDDVETGSADGYTF
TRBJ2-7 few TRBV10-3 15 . TGTGCCATCAGTGAGTTACAGGGTTTAGGGTACGAGCAGTACTTC CAISELQGLGYEQYF
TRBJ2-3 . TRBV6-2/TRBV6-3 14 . TGTGCCAGCAGGTCAGGGTTGGGCACAGATACGCAGTATTTT CASRSGLGTDTQYF
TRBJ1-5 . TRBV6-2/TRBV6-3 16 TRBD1 TGTGCCAGCAGTTACGGGATCGGGACAGCTAATCAGCCCCAGCATTTT CASSYGIGTANQPQHF
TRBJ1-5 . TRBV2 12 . TGTGCCAGTAGTAAGGGCAATCAGCCCCAGCATTTT CASSKGNQPQHF
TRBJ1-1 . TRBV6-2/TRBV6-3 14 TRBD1 TGTGCCAGCGGTCTACAGGGGCGCAGCACTGAAGCTTTCTTT CASGLQGRSTEAFF
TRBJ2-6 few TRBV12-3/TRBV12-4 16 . TGTGCCAGCACCAAGGAAAGACATCTTGGGGCCAACGTCCTGACTTTC CASTKERHLGANVLTF
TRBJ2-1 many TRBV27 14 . TGTGCCAGCAGTCGGGACTACAGGGTTCGAGAGCAGTTCTTC CASSRDYRVREQFF
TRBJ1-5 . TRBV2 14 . TGTGCCAGCAGTGAAGATATTCTCAATCAGCCCCAGCATTTT CASSEDILNQPQHF
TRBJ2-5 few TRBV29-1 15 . TGCAGCGTTGAAGCCCCAGGGGTGATGCGGGAGACCCAGTACTTC CSVEAPGVMRETQYF
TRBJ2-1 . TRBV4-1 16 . TGCGCCAGCAGTCCCTCGGGGGACCGCTCCTACAATGAGCAGTTCTTC CASSPSGDRSYNEQFF
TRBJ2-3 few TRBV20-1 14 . TGCAGTGCTAGCGGGGGGCCCGGCACAGATACGCAGTATTTT CSASGGPGTDTQYF
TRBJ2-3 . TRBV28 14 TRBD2 TGTGCCAGCATTTGGAGCGGGGGGACAGATACGCAGTATTTT CASIWSGGTDTQYF
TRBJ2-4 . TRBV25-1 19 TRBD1 TGTGCCAGCAGTGGGCCGGGACAGGGGTCTGGTTTGGCCAAAAACATTCAGTACTTC CASSGPGQGSGLAKNIQYF
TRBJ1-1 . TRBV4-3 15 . TGCGCCAGCAGCCAAGACCGGACTTTGAACACTGAAGCTTTCTTT CASSQDRTLNTEAFF
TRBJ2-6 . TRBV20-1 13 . TGCAGTGCCCCCGTAAGGGTTGTCAACGTCCTGACTTTC CSAPVRVVNVLTF
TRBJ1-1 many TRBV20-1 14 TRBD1 TGCAGTGCTCCGACAGGGTTTATGAACACTGAAGCTTTCTTT CSAPTGFMNTEAFF
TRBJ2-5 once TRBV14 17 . TGTGCCAGCAGCCAAGATGGCCCTACAGGGAAGGAGGAGACCCAGTACTTC CASSQDGPTGKEETQYF
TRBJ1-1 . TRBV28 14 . TGTGCCAGCAGTTTATATTTGGAGCGAGGAGAAGCTTTCTTT CASSLYLERGEAFF
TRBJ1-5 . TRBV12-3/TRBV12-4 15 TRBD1 TGTACCAGCAGTCTAGGACAGGGGGCGCGGCAGCCCCAGCATTTT CTSSLGQGARQPQHF
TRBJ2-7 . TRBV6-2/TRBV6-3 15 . TGTGCCAGCGGACGGTTAGGAGACAGGGACTGCGAGCAGTACTTC CASGRLGDRDCEQYF
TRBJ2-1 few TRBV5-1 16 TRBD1 TGCGCCAGCAGCTTGGCCAGGGGGCGAGTCGACAATGAGCAGTTCTTC CASSLARGRVDNEQFF
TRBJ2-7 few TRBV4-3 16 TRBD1 TGCGCCAGCAGCCAACGGGACAGAGATCCCTCCTACGAGCAGTACTTC CASSQRDRDPSYEQYF
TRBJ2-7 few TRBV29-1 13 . TGCAGCGTTGTAGGAACCACTATCCCCAAGTGGTACTTC CSVVGTTIPKWYF
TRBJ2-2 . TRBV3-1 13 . TGTGCCAGCAGCCAAGGGACGACCGGGGAGCTGTTTTTT CASSQGTTGELFF
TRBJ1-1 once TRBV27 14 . TGTGCCAGCAGGGTTGGTGGGGGGCGCACTGAAGCTTTCTTT CASRVGGGRTEAFF
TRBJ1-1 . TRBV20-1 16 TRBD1 TGCAGTGCTAGAGAACAGGGGGCCCTCATGAACACTGAAGCTTTCTTT CSAREQGALMNTEAFF
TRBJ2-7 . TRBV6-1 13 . TGTGCCAGCGAGGCGGGGACATACTACGAGCAGTACTTC CASEAGTYYEQYF
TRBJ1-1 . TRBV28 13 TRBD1 TGTGCCAGCAGTTTTTCCAGGGGGCGCTGGGCTTTCTTT CASSFSRGRWAFF
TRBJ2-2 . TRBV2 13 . TGTGCCGGAGCAGGATTAAACACCGGGGAGCTGTTTTTT CAGAGLNTGELFF
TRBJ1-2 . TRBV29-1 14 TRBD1 TGCAGCGTTGTCCCGACAGGGATCGACTATGGCTACACCTTC CSVVPTGIDYGYTF
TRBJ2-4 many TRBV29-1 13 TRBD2 TGCAGCGTCCTCGGGGGGGCCGAAAACATTCAGTACTTC CSVLGGAENIQYF
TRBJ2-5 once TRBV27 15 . TGTGCCAGCAGTTTTTCGGGACGGCGAACGGAGACCCAGTACTTC CASSFSGRRTETQYF
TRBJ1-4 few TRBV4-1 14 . TGCGCCAGCAGCTCTGGACAGAGGGCTTATGGACTGTTTTTT CASSSGQRAYGLFF
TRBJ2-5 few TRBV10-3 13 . TGTGCCATCAGTGAGACCGGGGAGGAGACCCAGTACTTC CAISETGEETQYF
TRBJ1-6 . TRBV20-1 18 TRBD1 TGCAGTGCTAGAGATCGCGGACAGGGTACAACTCAGAATTCACCCCTCCACTTT CSARDRGQGTTQNSPLHF
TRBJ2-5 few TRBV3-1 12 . TGTGCCAGCAGCCAAGAGGAAGAGACCCAGTACTTC CASSQEEETQYF